Following are 8 T cell receptor beta chains from one sample sequenced in a study of CD8+CD57+ T cells in acquired aplastic anemia. The TCR beta profiling, which covered VDJ combination and CDR3 sequence, was carried out using genomic DNA as the template. TCRdb reprocessed the reads with MiXCR, giving one entry per CDR3 protein. Among around 170,000 distinct CDR3 sequences listed, around 60% were seen once. Sequencing was carried out using sorted CD4+, CD8+, or CD8+CD57+ T cells (not recorded which) from PBMCs. These receptors were obtained from a human donor in good health.

This clonotype was found many times. The genes are TRBV5-1 and TRBJ2-5, with 9 nucleotides matching TRBD1. Trimming cost V 0 bases and J 0 bases; bases outside gene matches: 9. The length of the CDR3 is 18 residues. Germline CDR1 and CDR2: SGHRS and YFSETQ. The CDR3 DNA follows: TGCGCCAGCAGCTTGGCTTATGAGGGACAGGGTAACCAAGAGACCCAGTACTTC. This translates into CASSLAYEGQGNQETQYF.

This clonotype was counted a single time. One end of the junction fails to match germline, which may point to a read error. This rearrangement joins TRBV25-1 to TRBJ2-2, with 10 bases aligning to TRBD2. CDR1 MGHDK and CDR2 SYGVNS come from the germline V gene. This CDR3 has 20 residues. Here the CDR3 DNA reads TGTGCCAGCAGTCCTTCCTCTCTAGAGCGGGGGGGAAGCGCGGCCGGAGAGCTGTTTTTT. This gives the protein CASSPSSLERGGSAAGELFF.

This chain connects TRBV9 to TRBJ1-2, with unresolved D. V was shortened by 0 bases and J by 0 bases, with 9 bases between the two germline ends. The germline V gene has CDR1 SGDLS and CDR2 YYNGEE. The CDR3 contains 15 residues. The CDR3 nucleotides read TGTGCCAGCAGCGTAGGCGGCGGGTCTAACTATGGCTACACCTTC. Amino acids: CASSVGGGSNYGYTF.

The chain is built from TRBV10-3 and TRBJ1-1; 7 bases align to TRBD1. The trim removed 2 bases at V and 5 bases at J, leaving 5 bases unmatched. The CDR3 has 14 amino acids. Per germline, CDR1 ENHRY and CDR2 SYGVKD. The CDR3 bases are TGTGCCATCAGTGAGACAGGGGTTCGGACTGAAGCTTTCTTT. This gives the protein CAISETGVRTEAFF.

The V call is TRBV2, the J call TRBJ1-2; D might be TRBD1 (5 bases). CDR3 length: 13 amino acids. Trimming shortened V by 6 bases and J by 6 bases, and 14 bases separated the two germline ends. Per the germline V gene, CDR1 is SNHLY and CDR2 is FYNNEI. The CDR3 region has the DNA TGTGCCAGCAGGGCAAGGGGAGGAGATGGCTACACCTTC. It translates to CASRARGGDGYTF.

The genes are TRBV3-1 and TRBJ1-1; D possibly corresponds to TRBD1 (6 bases). V dropped 2 bases and J dropped 4 bases, with 14 bases sitting between them. The CDR3 consists of 15 residues. Germline V gene sequence: CDR1 LGHDT, CDR2 YNNKEL (reference sequence). DNA of the CDR3: TGTGCCAGCAGCCAACTAATTGGGGGCAGCACTGAAGCTTTCTTT. Its protein product is CASSQLIGGSTEAFF.

The chain uses TRBV10-3 and TRBJ1-2; unclear D gene. Germline V gene data show CDR1 as ENHRY and CDR2 as SYGVKD. The V end was cut by 3 bases, the J end by 2 bases, with 13 bases between. This CDR3 has 15 amino acids. CDR3 in DNA: TGTGCCATCAGTGATGAGACCACGGGAAACTATGGCTACACCTTC. Its translation: CAISDETTGNYGYTF.

There are many counts of this clonotype. The V call is TRBV7-6, the J call TRBJ2-3; 13 nucleotides match TRBD2. This CDR3 is 19 amino acids long. V lost 1 base and J lost 5; bases outside the gene matches: 12. The germline V gene has CDR1 SGHVS and CDR2 FNYEAQ. CDR3 sequence (DNA): TGTGCCAGCAGCTTAGAGACAGAAGGACTAGCGGGAGAGAAAGATACGCAGTATTTT. Translation gives CASSLETEGLAGEKDTQYF. The variable domain in full, completed from reference TRBV7-6 and TRBJ2-3, reads GAGVSQSPRYKVTKRGQDVALRCDPISGHVSLYWYRQALGQGPEFLTYFNYEAQQDKSGLPNDRFSAERPEGSISTLTIQRTEQRDSAMYRCASSLETEGLAGEKDTQYFGPGTRLTVL.